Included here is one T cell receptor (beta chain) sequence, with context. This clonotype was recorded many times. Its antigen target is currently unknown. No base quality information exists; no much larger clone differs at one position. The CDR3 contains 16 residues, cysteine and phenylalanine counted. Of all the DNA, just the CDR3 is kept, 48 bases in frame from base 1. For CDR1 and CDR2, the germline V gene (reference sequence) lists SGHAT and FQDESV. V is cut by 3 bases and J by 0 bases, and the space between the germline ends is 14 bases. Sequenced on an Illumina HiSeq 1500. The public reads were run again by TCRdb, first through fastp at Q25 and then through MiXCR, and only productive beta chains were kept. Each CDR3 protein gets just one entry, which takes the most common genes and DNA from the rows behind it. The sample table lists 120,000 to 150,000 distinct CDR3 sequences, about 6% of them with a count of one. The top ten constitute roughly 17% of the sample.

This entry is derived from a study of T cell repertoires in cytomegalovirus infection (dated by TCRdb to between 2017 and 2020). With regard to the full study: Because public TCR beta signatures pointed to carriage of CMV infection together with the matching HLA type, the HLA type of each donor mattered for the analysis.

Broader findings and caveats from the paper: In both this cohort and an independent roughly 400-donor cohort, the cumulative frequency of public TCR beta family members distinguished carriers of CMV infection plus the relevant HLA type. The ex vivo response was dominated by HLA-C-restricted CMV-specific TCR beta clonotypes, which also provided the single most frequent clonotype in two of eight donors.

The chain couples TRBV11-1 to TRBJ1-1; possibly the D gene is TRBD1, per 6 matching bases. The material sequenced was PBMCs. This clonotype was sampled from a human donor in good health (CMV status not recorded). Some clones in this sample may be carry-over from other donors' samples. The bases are TGTGCCAGCAGCTTCGGGGCAGGGGCTGTGAACACTGAAGCTTTCTTT. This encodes CASSFGAGAVNTEAFF.